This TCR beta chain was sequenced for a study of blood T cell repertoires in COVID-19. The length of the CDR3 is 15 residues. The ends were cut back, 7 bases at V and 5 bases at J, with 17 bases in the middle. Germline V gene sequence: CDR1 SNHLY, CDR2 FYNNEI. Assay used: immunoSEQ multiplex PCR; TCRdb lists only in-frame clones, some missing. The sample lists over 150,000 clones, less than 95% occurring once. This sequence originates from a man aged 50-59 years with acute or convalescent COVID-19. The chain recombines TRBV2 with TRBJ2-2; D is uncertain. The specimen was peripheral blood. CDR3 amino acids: CASTMGLSGTGELFF. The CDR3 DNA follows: TGTGCCAGCACGATGGGTCTATCAGGTACCGGGGAGCTGTTTTTT.